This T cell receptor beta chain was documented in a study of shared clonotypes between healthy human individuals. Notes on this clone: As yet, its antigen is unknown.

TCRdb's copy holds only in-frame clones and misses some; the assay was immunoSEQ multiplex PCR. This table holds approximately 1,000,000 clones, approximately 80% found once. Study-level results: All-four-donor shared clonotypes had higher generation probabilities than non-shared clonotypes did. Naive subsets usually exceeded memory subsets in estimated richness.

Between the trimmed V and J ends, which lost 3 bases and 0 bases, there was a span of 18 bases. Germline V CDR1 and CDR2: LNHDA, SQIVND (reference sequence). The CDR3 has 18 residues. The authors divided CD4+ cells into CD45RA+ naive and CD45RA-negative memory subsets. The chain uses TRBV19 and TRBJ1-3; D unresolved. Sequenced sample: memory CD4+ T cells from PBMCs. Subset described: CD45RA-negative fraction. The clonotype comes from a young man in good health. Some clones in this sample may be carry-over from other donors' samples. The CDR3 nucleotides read TGTGCCAGTAGTATGGCTTACGGAACCCTTTACTCTGGAAACACCATATATTTT. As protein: CASSMAYGTLYSGNTIYF. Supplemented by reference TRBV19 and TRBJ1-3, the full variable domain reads DGGITQSPKYLFRKEGQNVTLSCEQNLNHDAMYWYRQDPGQGLRLIYYSQIVNDFQKGDIAEGYSVSREKKESFPLTVTSAQKNPTAFYLCASSMAYGTLYSGNTIYFGEGSWLTVV.